This T cell receptor (beta chain) was sequenced for a study of T cell responses to AZD1222 COVID-19 vaccine (dated by TCRdb to about 2021). The study in broad terms: AZD1222 recipients with second doses at about 4 weeks or about 12 weeks were pooled, because spike-specific TCR depth and breadth did not differ between schedules. Enrollment into the trials was organized by age into subgroups of 18-55, 56-69 and 70-plus years, and those subgroups contained 148, 28 and 57 TCR-sequenced participants, respectively. A total of around 240 trial participants underwent TCR sequencing, of whom 200 to 220 received two doses of AZD1222 and about 25 received two doses of the MenACWY control vaccine.

Regarding this clone: Its cognate antigen has yet to be identified. No quality values exist for individual bases; no much larger clone is one base distant.

The CDR3 regions of human TCRbeta chains were subjected to immunosequencing. The authors' pipeline ran thus. Repertoire TCRs were matched against a reference library of SARS-CoV-2-specific TCRs generated with the MIRA antigen-specificity platform. Breadth meant the fraction of unique TCRs that were SARS-CoV-2-associated, whereas depth meant the fraction of total T cells that were SARS-CoV-2-associated. Using the MIRA data, every spike-specific TCR was mapped to the spike region that the TCR reacted to and assigned to either a CD4 or a CD8 class. Log10-transformed breadth and depth values were compared by one-way ANOVA with Sidak's multiple comparisons tests. In TCRdb, the immuneACCESS table is reduced to in-frame sequences with V and J assigned. These tables do not hold every clone; where another copy was compared, an unresolved V gene accounts for under half, and the others remain unexplained. V, J and clone size are taken as reported in that table, and D and trimming were inferred from the DNA itself. The sample data list about 120,000 clones, and around 92% of these were observed just once. In total, the top ten clones hold 1.1% of the sample.

Study-wide findings and limitations: Most participants were white British and females outnumbered males, and the authors suggested that clonal diversity may have been underestimated. Because no samples from the day 14 peak response were available, repertoires could be characterized only after the peak T cell response. A significant rise in spike-specific TCR breadth and depth was observed after two AZD1222 doses relative to day 0 and relative to MenACWY recipients. Only five to seven AZD1222 recipients were SARS-CoV-2 seropositive at baseline, limiting conclusions about previously exposed vaccinees. Vaccine-associated CD4 TCRs spanned the whole spike protein, with dominant responses in regions 160-218 and 743-854. The 56-69-year group was small, and its depth increase did not reach significance, likely because of low power. Reportedly, close to half of the unique spike-specific TCRs recognized epitopes lying outside the regions that are mutated in the B.1.351 and B.1.1.7 variants.

V and J lose 5 bases and 6 bases, and a span of 7 bases separates them. The CDR3 runs 11 residues from the cysteine to the phenylalanine. Only the CDR3 DNA is retained, 33 bases long and in frame from the first base. CDR1 and CDR2, per the germline V gene, are SQVTM and ANQGSEA. The sample's time point label is to be understood as: baseline before first vaccination. Vaccinee samples came from UK trials COV001 and COV002, including a single-blind randomized controlled phase 2/3 trial of AZD1222 (ChAdOx1 nCoV-19) in healthy adults. For TCRbeta chain sequencing, PBMC samples from trial participants were taken at day 0 and at day 28 after the second dose.

This chain joins TRBV29-1 to TRBJ1-4, with the D gene not clear enough to name. Here the sequenced sample was peripheral blood, taken on day 0 of AZD1222 vaccination. The sequence derives from an adult in good health. The nucleotide sequence reads TGCAGCGTTTCTACCGATGAAAAACTGTTTTTT. Its translation is CSVSTDEKLFF.